The 11 T cell receptor beta chains in this list originate from one sample, sequenced in a study of OX40 agonist ivuxolimab in advanced cancers. Assay: immunoSEQ multiplex PCR; the TCRdb copy retains only in-frame clones and omits some. The sample shows approximately 74,000 clones, more than 70% of them seen only once. The material sequenced was CD4+ or CD8+ T cells sorted from blood, taken in a trial of the OX40 agonist ivuxolimab. The receptors here all came from an adult with an advanced solid tumor such as melanoma, head and neck, liver or kidney cancer.

This chain uses TRBV7-3 with TRBJ1-1; D may be TRBD1 (6 bases). This CDR3 region has 13 residues. The germline CDR1 and CDR2 sequences are SGHTA and FQGTGA. V lost 5 bases and J lost 4, with 11 bases in between. CDR3 sequence (DNA): TGTGCCAGCAGCCCGGGCAGGGGCACTGAAGCTTTCTTT. Translated, it gives CASSPGRGTEAFF. Supplemented by reference TRBV7-3 and TRBJ1-1, the full variable domain reads GAGVSQTPSNKVTEKGKYVELRCDPISGHTALYWYRQSLGQGPEFLIYFQGTGAADDSGLPNDRFFAVRPEGSVSTLKIQRTERGDSAVYLCASSPGRGTEAFFGQGTRLTVV.

This clone has a single count. The chain carries TRBV23-1 and TRBJ2-1; TRBD1 aligns across 7 bases. TRBV23-1 is an ORF; its function is uncertain. The CDR3 extends over 17 amino acids. The J segment lost 3 bases and the V segment lost 3 bases, leaving 11 bases of the junction unmatched. DNA for the CDR3: TGCGCCAGCAGTCATATTAGAAGGGGGCTCTACTACAATGAGCAGTTCTTC. It encodes CASSHIRRGLYYNEQFF.

The rearrangement uses TRBV2 and TRBJ1-2; D gene uncertain. Trimming took 6 bases from V and 2 from J, leaving 10 bases between them. Germline values: CDR1 SNHLY, CDR2 FYNNEI. This CDR3 has 13 residues. CDR3: CASSVRQNYGYTF. CDR3 nucleotide sequence: TGTGCCAGCAGCGTCCGACAAAACTATGGCTACACCTTC.

This chain connects TRBV4-2 to TRBJ2-3; the match to TRBD2 covers 12 bases. V dropped 1 base and J dropped 2; count of bases not matched to a gene: 4. Germline CDR1 reads LGHNA; CDR2 reads YNFKEQ. The CDR3 sequence is 17 residues long. The CDR3 sequence is CASSQGLAGAATDTQYF. The CDR3 bases are TGTGCCAGCAGCCAAGGACTAGCGGGAGCCGCCACAGATACGCAGTATTTT.

V gene TRBV9 combines with J gene TRBJ1-2; 8 bases agree with TRBD1. Germline V gene lookup returns CDR1 SGDLS and CDR2 YYNGEE. The CDR3 length is 14 residues. After removal of 1 base from V and 7 bases from J, the junction contained 6 bases not matched to a gene. Written as DNA, the CDR3 is TGTGCCAGCAGCGTATTTCAGGGGGCCGCTGGCTACACCTTC. It translates to CASSVFQGAAGYTF.

This clone has a single count. V gene TRBV18 combines with J gene TRBJ2-3, with TRBD1 as a possible D gene (6 bases). CDR1 KGHSH and CDR2 LQKENI come from the germline V gene. There are 19 residues in the CDR3. Trimming took 4 bases from V and 0 from J, leaving 23 bases between them. The CDR3 DNA follows: TGTGCCAGCTCACTTACAGGGAACCCCGAGCCAACTAGCACAGATACGCAGTATTTT. It specifies CASSLTGNPEPTSTDTQYF.

Here the CDR3 reads CASTNGGAGGVFQPQHF. The CDR3 DNA sequence: TGTGCCAGCACCAACGGTGGGGCAGGGGGCGTCTTTCAGCCCCAGCATTTT. The chain couples TRBV28 to TRBJ1-5; TRBD1 aligns across 8 bases. This CDR3 has 17 residues. Per germline, CDR1 MDHEN and CDR2 SYDVKM. The V segment lost 7 bases and the J segment 6 bases; nucleotides outside the gene matches: 17.

The chain has TRBV5-1 and TRBJ2-2, with D tentatively TRBD1 (5 bases). The length of the CDR3 is 16 residues. V gave up 0 bases and J gave up 6 bases, with 15 bases separating them. CDR1 is SGHRS, CDR2 YFSETQ, per germline. This chain's CDR3 is CASSLEGWGPAGELFF. In DNA form, the CDR3 reads TGCGCCAGCAGCTTGGAAGGGTGGGGCCCGGCCGGGGAGCTGTTTTTT.

The chain employs TRBV18 and TRBJ1-2; TRBD1 matches 8 bases. The V segment lost 3 bases and the J segment 10 bases; nucleotides outside the gene matches: 7. The CDR3 is made up of 13 amino acids. Looked up from germline, CDR1 is KGHSH and CDR2 is LQKENI. CDR3 region: CASSPLQGADYTF. CDR3 DNA sequence: TGTGCCAGCTCACCCCTCCAGGGGGCCGACTACACCTTC.

The chain recombines TRBV5-6 with TRBJ2-7, with D unclear. The V gene lost 4 bases and the J gene lost 1 base, with 15 bases spanning the gap. The CDR3 has 15 residues. CDR1 SGHDT and CDR2 YYEEEE come from the germline V gene. The CDR3 nucleotides are TGTGCCAGCAGCCTGTTGAGTTTCCCTTCCTACGAGCAGTACTTC. This sequence encodes CASSLLSFPSYEQYF.

About this clone itself: This CDR3 is also generated by other DNA sequences in the sample. The chain uses TRBV5-1 and TRBJ2-3; D gene unclear. The CDR3 is 15 amino acids. Germline CDR1 and CDR2: SGHRS and YFSETQ. V dropped 2 bases and J dropped 0 bases, with 10 bases sitting between them. The CDR3 DNA sequence: TGCGCCAGCAGCTTAAGCGCATCTAGCACAGATACGCAGTATTTT. It is translated as CASSLSASSTDTQYF.